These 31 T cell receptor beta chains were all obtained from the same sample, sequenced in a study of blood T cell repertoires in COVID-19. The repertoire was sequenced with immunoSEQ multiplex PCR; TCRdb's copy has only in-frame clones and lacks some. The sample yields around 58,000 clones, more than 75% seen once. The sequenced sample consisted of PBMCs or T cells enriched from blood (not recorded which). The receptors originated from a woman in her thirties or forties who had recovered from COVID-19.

CDR3 sequence reads: CASSPTGDPAYGYTF. The DNA of the CDR3 is TGTGCCAGCAGCCCAACCGGGGATCCCGCGTATGGCTACACCTTC. The chain combines TRBV9 with TRBJ1-2; D uncertain. V dropped 4 bases and J dropped 5 bases, with 18 bases sitting between them. CDR3 length: 15 residues. Germline-derived CDR1 and CDR2 are SGDLS and YYNGEE.

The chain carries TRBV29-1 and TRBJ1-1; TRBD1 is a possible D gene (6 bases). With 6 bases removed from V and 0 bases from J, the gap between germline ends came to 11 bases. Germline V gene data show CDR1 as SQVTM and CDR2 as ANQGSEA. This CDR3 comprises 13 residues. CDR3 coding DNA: TGCAGCGTCTCGGGACAAATGAACACTGAAGCTTTCTTT. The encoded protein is CSVSGQMNTEAFF.

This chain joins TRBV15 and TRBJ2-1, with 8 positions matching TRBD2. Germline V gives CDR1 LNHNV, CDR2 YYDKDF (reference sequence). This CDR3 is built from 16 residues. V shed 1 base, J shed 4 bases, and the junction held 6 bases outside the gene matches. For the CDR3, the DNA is TGTGCCACCAGCAGAGCCCGGGGGGGAGGATACAATGAGCAGTTCTTC. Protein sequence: CATSRARGGGYNEQFF. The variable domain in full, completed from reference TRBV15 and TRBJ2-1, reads DAMVIQNPRYQVTQFGKPVTLSCSQTLNHNVMYWYQQKSSQAPKLLFHYYDKDFNNEADTPDNFQSRRPNTSFCFLDIRSPGLGDTAMYLCATSRARGGGYNEQFFGPGTRLTVL.

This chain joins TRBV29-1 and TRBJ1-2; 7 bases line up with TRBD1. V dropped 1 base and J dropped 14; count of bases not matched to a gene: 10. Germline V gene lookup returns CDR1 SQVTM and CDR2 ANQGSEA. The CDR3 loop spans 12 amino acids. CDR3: CSVEVGGPPATF. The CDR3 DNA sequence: TGCAGCGTTGAAGTAGGGGGCCCCCCGGCTACCTTC.

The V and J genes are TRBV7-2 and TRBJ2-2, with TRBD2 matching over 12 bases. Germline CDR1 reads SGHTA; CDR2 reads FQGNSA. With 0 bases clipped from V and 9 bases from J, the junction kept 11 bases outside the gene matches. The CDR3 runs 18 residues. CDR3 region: CASSLAPQLAGGFRELFF. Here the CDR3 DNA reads TGTGCCAGCAGCTTAGCCCCTCAACTAGCGGGGGGATTTAGGGAGCTGTTTTTT.

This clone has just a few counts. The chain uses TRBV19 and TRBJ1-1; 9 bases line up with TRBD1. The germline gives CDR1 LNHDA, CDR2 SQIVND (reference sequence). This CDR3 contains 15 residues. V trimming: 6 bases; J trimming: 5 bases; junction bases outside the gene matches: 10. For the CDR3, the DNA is TGTGCCAGTAGCGACCCGACAGGGGGGCTTACTGAAGCTTTCTTT. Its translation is CASSDPTGGLTEAFF.

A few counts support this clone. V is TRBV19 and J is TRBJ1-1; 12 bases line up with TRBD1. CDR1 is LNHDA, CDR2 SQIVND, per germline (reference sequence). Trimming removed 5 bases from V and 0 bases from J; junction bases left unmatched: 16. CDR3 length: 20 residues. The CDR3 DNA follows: TGTGCCAGTAGTTCCCGGGACAGGGGGCTCAGCCTTCGGATGAACACTGAAGCTTTCTTT. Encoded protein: CASSSRDRGLSLRMNTEAFF.

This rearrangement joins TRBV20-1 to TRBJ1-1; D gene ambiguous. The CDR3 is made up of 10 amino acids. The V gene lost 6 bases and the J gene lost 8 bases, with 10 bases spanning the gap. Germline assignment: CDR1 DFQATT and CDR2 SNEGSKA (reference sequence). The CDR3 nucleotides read TGCAGTGCCCCAGGAGGAGAAGCTTTCTTT. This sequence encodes CSAPGGEAFF.

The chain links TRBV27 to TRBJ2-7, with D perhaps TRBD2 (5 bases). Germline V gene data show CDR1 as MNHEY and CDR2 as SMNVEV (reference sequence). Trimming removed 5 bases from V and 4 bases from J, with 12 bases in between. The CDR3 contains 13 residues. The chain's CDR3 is CASSLLGGYEQYF. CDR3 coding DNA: TGTGCCAGCAGTCTCCTCGGCGGGTACGAGCAGTACTTC.

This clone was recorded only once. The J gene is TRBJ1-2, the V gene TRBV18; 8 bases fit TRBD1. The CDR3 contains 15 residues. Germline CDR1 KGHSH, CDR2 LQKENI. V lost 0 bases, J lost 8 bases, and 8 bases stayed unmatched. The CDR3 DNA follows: TGTGCCAGCTCACCACCGAACCCAGGGGGCTGGGGCTACACCTTC. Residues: CASSPPNPGGWGYTF.

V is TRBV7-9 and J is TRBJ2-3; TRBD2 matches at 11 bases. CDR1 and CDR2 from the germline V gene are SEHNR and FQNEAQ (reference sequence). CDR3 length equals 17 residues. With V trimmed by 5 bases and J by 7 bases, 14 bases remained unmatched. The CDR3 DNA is TGTGCCAGCAGCCTAACTGGGACTAGCGGATTTACAAATACGCAGTATTTT. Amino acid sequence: CASSLTGTSGFTNTQYF.

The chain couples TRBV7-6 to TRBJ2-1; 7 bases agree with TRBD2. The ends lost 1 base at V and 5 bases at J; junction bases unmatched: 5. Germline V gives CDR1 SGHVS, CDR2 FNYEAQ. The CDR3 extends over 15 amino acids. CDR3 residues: CASSLDGTTDNEQFF. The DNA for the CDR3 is TGTGCCAGCAGCTTAGACGGGACTACTGACAATGAGCAGTTCTTC.

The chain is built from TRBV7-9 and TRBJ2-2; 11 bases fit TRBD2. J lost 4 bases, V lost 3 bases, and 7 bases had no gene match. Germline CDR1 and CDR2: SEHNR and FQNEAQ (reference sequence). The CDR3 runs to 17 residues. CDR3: CASSLILAGGLTGELFF. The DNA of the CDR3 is TGTGCCAGCAGCTTGATCTTAGCGGGGGGGCTCACCGGGGAGCTGTTTTTT.

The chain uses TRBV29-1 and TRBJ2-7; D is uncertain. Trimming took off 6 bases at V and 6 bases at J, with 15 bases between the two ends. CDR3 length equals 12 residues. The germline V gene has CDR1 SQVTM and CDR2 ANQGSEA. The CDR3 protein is CSVLSQRGEQYF. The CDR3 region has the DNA TGCAGCGTCCTCTCACAACGTGGCGAGCAGTACTTC.

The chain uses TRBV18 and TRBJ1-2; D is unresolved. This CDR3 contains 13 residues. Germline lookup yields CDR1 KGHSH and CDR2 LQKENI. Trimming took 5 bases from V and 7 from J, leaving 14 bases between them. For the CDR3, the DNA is TGTGCCAGCTCATCCGGGAGGGATCGTGGCTACACCTTC. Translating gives CASSSGRDRGYTF.

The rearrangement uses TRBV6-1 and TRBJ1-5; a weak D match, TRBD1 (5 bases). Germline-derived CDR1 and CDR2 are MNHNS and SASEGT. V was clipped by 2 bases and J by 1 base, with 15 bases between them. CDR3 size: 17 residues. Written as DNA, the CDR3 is TGTGCCAGCAGTGAACACGTTACGGGGGTGAGCAATCAGCCCCAGCATTTT. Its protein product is CASSEHVTGVSNQPQHF.

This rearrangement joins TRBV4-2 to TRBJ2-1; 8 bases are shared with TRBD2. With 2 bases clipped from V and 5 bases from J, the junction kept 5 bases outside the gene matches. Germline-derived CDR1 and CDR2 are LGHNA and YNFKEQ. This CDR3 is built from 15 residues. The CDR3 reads CASSQTGGAHNEQFF. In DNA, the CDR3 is TGTGCCAGCAGCCAAACCGGGGGGGCCCACAATGAGCAGTTCTTC.

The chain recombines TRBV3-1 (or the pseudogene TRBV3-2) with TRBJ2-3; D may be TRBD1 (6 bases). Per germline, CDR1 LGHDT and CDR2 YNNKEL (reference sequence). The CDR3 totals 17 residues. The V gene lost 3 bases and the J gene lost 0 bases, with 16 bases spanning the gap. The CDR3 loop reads CASSQETGHPSTDTQYF. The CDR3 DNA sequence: TGTGCCAGCAGCCAGGAAACGGGACACCCTAGCACAGATACGCAGTATTTT.

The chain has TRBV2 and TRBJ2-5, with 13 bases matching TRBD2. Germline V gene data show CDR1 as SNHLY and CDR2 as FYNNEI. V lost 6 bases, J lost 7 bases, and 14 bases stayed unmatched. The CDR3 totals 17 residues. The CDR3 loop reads CASRPTSGGAGSLTQYF. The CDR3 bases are TGTGCCAGCAGGCCTACTAGCGGGGGGGCCGGGTCCTTGACCCAGTACTTC.

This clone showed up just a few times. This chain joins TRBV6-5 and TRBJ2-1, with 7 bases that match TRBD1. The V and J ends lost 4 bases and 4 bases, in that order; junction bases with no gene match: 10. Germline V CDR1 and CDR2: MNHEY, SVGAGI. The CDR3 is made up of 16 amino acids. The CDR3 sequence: CASSSLNRGSYNEQFF. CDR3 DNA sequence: TGTGCCAGCAGTTCTTTAAACAGGGGATCGTACAATGAGCAGTTCTTC.

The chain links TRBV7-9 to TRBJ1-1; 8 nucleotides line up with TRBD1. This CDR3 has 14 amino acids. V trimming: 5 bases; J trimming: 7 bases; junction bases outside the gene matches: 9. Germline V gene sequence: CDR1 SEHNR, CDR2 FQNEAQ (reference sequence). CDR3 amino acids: CASSATRGQDEAFF. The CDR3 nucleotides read TGTGCCAGCAGCGCGACCAGGGGGCAGGATGAAGCTTTCTTT.

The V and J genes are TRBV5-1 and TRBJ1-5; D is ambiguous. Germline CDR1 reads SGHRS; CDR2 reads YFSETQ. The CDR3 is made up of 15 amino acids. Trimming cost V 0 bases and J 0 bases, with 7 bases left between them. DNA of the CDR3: TGCGCCAGCAGCTTGGGCATAGATAGCAATCAGCCCCAGCATTTT. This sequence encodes CASSLGIDSNQPQHF.

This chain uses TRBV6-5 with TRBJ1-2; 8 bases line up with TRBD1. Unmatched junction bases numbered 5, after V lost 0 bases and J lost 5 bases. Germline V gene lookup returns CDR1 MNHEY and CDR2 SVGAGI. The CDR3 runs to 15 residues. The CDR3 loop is CASSYSQDRVYGYTF. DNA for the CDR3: TGTGCCAGCAGTTACTCACAGGACAGGGTTTATGGCTACACCTTC.

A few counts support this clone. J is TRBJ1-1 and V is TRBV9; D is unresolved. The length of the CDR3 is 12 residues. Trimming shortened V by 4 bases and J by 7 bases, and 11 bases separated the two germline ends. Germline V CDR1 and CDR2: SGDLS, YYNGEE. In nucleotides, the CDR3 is TGTGCCAGCAGCACCGGCCGGGGTGAAGCTTTCTTT. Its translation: CASSTGRGEAFF.

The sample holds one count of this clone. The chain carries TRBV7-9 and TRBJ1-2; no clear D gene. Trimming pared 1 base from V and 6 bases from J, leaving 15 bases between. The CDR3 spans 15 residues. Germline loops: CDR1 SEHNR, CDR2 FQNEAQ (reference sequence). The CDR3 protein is CASSLGTFSGNGYTF. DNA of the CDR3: TGTGCCAGCAGCTTAGGAACCTTCTCGGGGAATGGCTACACCTTC.

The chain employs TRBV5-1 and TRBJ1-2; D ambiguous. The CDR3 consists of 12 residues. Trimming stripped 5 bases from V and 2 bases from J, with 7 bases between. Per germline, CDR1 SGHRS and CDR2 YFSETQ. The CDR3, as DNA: TGCGCCAGCAGTGACGGGAACTATGGCTACACCTTC. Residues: CASSDGNYGYTF.

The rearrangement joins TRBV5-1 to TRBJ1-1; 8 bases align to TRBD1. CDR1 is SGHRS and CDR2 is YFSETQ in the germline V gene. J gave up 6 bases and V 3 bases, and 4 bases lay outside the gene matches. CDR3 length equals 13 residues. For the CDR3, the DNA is TGCGCCAGCAGCTATGACAGGGGTTCTGAAGCTTTCTTT. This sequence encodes CASSYDRGSEAFF.

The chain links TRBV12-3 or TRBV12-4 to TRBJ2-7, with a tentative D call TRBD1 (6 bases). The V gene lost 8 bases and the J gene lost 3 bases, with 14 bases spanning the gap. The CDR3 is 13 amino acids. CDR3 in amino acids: CASLPGDNYEQYF. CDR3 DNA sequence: TGTGCCAGCCTTCCCGGGGACAACTACGAGCAGTACTTC.

The CDR3 coding sequence is TGTGCCAGCAGCCCTAACAGGGTAGGGGGCTACACCTTC. This encodes CASSPNRVGGYTF. The V and J genes are TRBV3-1 (or the pseudogene TRBV3-2) and TRBJ1-2; the D gene is possibly TRBD1 (6 bases). V lost 4 bases and J 8 bases, leaving 14 bases between the germline ends. Germline CDR1 and CDR2: LGHDT and YNNKEL (reference sequence). The length of the CDR3 is 13 residues.

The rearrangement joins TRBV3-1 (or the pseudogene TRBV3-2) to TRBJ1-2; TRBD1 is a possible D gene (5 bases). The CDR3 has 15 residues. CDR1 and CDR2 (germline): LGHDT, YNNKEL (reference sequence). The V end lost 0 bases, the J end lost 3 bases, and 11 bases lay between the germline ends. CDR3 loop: CASSQDRWGDYGYTF. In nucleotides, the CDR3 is TGTGCCAGCAGCCAAGATCGATGGGGGGACTATGGCTACACCTTC.

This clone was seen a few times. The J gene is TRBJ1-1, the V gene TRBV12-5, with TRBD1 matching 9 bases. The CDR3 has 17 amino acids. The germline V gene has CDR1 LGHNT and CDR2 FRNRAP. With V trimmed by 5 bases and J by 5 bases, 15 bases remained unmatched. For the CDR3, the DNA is TGTGCTAGTGGTCCAACCAAACAGGGGGCGACCCGTACTGAAGCTTTCTTT. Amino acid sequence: CASGPTKQGATRTEAFF.